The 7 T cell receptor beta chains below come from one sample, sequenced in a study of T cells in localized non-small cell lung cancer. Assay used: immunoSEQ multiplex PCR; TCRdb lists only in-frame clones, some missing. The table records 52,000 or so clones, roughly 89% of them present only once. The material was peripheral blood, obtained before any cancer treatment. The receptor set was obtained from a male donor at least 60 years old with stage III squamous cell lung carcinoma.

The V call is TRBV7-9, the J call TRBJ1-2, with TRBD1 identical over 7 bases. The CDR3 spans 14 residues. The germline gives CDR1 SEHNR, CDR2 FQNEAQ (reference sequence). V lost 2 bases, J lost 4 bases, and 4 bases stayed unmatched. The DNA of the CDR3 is TGTGCCAGCAGCTTAACAGGGGCCTTCTATGGCTACACCTTC. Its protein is CASSLTGAFYGYTF.

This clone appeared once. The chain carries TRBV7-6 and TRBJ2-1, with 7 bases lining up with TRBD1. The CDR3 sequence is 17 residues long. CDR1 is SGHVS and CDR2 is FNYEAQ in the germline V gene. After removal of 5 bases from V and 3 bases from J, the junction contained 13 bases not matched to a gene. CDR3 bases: TGTGCCAGCAGCGAGACACCGGGACAGAACATCTACAATGAGCAGTTCTTC. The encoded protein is CASSETPGQNIYNEQFF.

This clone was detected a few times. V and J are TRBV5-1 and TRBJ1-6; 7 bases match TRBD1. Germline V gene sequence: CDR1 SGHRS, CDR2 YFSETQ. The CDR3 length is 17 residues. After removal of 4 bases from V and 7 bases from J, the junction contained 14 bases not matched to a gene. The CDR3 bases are TGCGCCAGCAGCAAAAACCCAGGGGGAGTGGTCAATTCACCCCTCCACTTT. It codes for CASSKNPGGVVNSPLHF.

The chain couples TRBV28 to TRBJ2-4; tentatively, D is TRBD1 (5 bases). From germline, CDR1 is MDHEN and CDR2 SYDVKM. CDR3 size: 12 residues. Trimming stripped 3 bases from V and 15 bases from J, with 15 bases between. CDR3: CASSFGQSVSYF. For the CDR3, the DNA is TGTGCCAGCAGTTTCGGACAATCCGTCTCGTACTTC.

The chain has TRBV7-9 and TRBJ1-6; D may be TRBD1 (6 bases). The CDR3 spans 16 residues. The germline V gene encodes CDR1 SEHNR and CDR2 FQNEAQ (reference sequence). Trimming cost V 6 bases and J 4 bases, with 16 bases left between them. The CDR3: CASRPSGGEYNSPLHF. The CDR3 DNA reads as TGTGCCAGCAGGCCAAGCGGGGGCGAGTATAATTCACCCCTCCACTTT.

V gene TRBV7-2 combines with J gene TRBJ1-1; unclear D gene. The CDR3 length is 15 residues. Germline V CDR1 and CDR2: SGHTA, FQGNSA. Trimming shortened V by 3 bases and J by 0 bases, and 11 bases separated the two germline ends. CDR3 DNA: TGTGCCAGCAGCTTTGGAGGGCAAATGAACACTGAAGCTTTCTTT. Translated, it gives CASSFGGQMNTEAFF.

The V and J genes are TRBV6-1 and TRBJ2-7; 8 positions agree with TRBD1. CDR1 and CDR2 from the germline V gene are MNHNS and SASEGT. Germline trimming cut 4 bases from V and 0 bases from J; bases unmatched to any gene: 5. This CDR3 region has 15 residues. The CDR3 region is CASSAGQGHSYEQYF. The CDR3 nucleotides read TGTGCCAGCAGTGCCGGACAGGGCCACTCCTACGAGCAGTACTTC.